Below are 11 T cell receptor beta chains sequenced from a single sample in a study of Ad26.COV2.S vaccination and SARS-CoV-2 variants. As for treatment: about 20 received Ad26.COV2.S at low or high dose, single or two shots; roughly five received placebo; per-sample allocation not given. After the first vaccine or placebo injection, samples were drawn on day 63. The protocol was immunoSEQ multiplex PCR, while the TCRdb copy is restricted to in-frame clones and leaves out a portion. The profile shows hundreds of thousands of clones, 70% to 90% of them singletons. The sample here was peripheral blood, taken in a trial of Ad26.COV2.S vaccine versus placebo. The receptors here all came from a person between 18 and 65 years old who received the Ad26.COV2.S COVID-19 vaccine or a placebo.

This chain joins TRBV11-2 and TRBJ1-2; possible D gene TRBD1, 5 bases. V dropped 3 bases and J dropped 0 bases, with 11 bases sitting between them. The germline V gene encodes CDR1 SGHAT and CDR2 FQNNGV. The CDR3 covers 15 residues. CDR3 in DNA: TGTGCCAGCAGCTTTCTGTCGGACACTAACTATGGCTACACCTTC. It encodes CASSFLSDTNYGYTF.

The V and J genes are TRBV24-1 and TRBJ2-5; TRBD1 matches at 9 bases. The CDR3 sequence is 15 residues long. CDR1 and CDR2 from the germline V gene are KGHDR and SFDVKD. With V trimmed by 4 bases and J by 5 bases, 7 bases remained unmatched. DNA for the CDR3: TGTGCCACCAGTGACCCCGGACAGGGGACGGAGACCCAGTACTTC. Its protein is CATSDPGQGTETQYF.

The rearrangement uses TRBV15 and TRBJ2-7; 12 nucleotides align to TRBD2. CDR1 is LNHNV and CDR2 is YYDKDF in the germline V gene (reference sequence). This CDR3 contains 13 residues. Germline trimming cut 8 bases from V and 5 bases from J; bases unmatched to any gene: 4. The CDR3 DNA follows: TGTGCCACCCGACTAGCGGGGGCCGACGAGCAGTACTTC. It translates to CATRLAGADEQYF.

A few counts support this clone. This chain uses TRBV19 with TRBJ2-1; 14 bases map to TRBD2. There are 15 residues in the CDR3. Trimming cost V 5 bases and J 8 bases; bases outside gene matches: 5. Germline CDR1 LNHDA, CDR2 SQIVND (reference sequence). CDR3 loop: CASSPTSGRADEQFF. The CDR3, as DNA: TGTGCCAGTAGTCCGACTAGCGGGAGGGCCGATGAGCAGTTCTTC. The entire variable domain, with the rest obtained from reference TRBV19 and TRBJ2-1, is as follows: DGGITQSPKYLFRKEGQNVTLSCEQNLNHDAMYWYRQDPGQGLRLIYYSQIVNDFQKGDIAEGYSVSREKKESFPLTVTSAQKNPTAFYLCASSPTSGRADEQFFGPGTRLTVL.

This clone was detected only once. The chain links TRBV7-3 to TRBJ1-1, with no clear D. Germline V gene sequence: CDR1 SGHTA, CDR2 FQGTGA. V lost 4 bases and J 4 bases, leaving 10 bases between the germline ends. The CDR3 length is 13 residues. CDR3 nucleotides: TGTGCCAGCAGCTCGCAGGAAGGCACTGAAGCTTTCTTT. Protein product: CASSSQEGTEAFF.

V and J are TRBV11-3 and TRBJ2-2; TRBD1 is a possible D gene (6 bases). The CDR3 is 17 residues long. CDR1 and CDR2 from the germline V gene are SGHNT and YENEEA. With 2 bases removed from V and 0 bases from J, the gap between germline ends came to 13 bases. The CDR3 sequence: CASSLFGGQANTGELFF. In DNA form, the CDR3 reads TGTGCCAGCAGCTTATTTGGGGGCCAAGCGAACACCGGGGAGCTGTTTTTT.

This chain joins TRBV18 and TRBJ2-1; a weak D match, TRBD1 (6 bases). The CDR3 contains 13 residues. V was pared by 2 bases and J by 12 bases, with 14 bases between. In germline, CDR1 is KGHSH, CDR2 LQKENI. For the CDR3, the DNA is TGTGCCAGCTCACCAGCGGACAGCTTAAGGCAGTTCTTC. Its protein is CASSPADSLRQFF.

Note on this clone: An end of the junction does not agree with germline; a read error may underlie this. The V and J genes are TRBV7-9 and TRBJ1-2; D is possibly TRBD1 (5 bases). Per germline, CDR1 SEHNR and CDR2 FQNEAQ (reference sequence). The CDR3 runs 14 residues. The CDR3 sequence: CASSPALSGRGSTF. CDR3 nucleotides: TGTGCCAGCAGCCCGGCGTTAAGTGGGAGGGGCTCCACCTTC.

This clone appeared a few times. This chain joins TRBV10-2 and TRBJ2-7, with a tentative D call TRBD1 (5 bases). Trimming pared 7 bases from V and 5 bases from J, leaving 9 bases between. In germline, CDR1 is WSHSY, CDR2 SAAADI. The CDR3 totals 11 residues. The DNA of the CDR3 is TGCGCCAGCACCCAGGGTCACGAGCAGTACTTC. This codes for CASTQGHEQYF.

CDR3 protein: CASSSYDSADTYNEQFF. The DNA for the CDR3 is TGTGCCAGCAGCTCCTACGACAGTGCGGATACCTACAATGAGCAGTTCTTC. The chain has TRBV7-3 and TRBJ2-1, with a tentative D call TRBD1 (5 bases). The germline gives CDR1 SGHTA, CDR2 FQGTGA. This CDR3 region has 17 residues. The germline V and J ends were trimmed by 4 bases and 2 bases, with 18 bases remaining between them.

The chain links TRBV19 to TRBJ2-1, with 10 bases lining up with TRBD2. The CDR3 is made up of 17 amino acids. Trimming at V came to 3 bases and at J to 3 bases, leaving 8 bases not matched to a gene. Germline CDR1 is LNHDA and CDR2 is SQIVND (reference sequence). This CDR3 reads CASSISSGRADYNEQFF. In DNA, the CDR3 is TGTGCCAGTAGTATTTCGAGCGGGAGGGCCGACTACAATGAGCAGTTCTTC.